One sample yielded the 28 T cell receptor beta chains listed below, sequenced in a study of blood T cell repertoires in COVID-19 (TCRdb year 2020). Receptor amplification or capture employed the immunoSEQ multiplex PCR assay. Sourced from immuneACCESS, this table was stored by TCRdb with only in-frame sequences that have V and J called. A share of the clones is absent; for the studies checked, an unresolved V gene accounts for under half, and the remainder has no known explanation. Counted in this sample were 180,000 or so clones; roughly 90% of them appeared once. Jointly, the top ten make up approximately 1.4% of the sample. The source material was peripheral blood. Receptors originate from a woman in her forties or fifties with acute or convalescent COVID-19.

This chain uses TRBV29-1 with TRBJ2-5; 7 bases map to TRBD2. The V gene's germline CDR1 is SQVTM and CDR2 ANQGSEA. This CDR3 is built from 13 residues. Germline trimming cut 1 base from V and 4 bases from J; bases unmatched to any gene: 3. CDR3 protein: CSVEGIAGETQYF. The CDR3 DNA reads TGCAGCGTTGAAGGAATAGCGGGAGAGACCCAGTACTTC.

The chain links TRBV7-9 to TRBJ1-5; 8 bases match TRBD1. The V gene's germline CDR1 is SEHNR and CDR2 FQNEAQ (reference sequence). This CDR3 contains 13 residues. J lost 2 bases, V lost 9 bases, and 3 bases had no gene match. CDR3 loop: CASNRGGNQPQHF. The CDR3 DNA reads TGTGCCAGTAACAGGGGGGGCAATCAGCCCCAGCATTTT.

J is TRBJ2-6 and V is TRBV11-3; tentative D call: TRBD2 (6 bases). Germline CDR1 reads SGHNT; CDR2 reads YENEEA. The CDR3 covers 15 residues. Trimming removed 1 base at V and 2 bases at J, with 6 bases between. The CDR3 DNA is TGTGCCAGCAGCTTAGCGGGGGCTGGGGCCAACGTCCTGACTTTC. Protein: CASSLAGAGANVLTF.

The chain joins TRBV12-3 or TRBV12-4 to TRBJ1-2; TRBD1 is a possible D gene (6 bases). V lost 4 bases to trimming and J lost 6 bases, with 12 bases between them. CDR3 size: 13 residues. The CDR3 DNA reads TGTGCCAGCAGTTCCACAGGGATGGATGGCTACACCTTC. This translates into CASSSTGMDGYTF.

The chain links TRBV6-5 to TRBJ1-2; no firm D call. The CDR3 has 14 amino acids. Trimming stripped 1 base from V and 4 bases from J, with 10 bases between. CDR1 MNHEY and CDR2 SVGAGI come from the germline V gene. CDR3 residues: CASSYLEDPYGYTF. The CDR3, as DNA: TGTGCCAGCAGTTACTTGGAGGACCCCTATGGCTACACCTTC.

The chain combines TRBV18 with TRBJ1-4; D call uncertain. Per the germline V gene, CDR1 is KGHSH and CDR2 is LQKENI. The CDR3 extends over 13 amino acids. Trimming pared 2 bases from V and 8 bases from J, leaving 9 bases between. The CDR3 nucleotides read TGTGCCAGCTCACCAGAGGGTGGGGAAAAACTGTTTTTT. Translating gives CASSPEGGEKLFF.

This clone was picked up one time. V usage is TRBV11-2 and J usage is TRBJ1-5; no reliable D call. CDR1 is SGHAT and CDR2 is FQNNGV in the germline V gene. CDR3 length: 15 amino acids. Trimming left V 0 bases short and J 7 bases short, with 13 bases between. In DNA form, the CDR3 reads TGTGCCAGCAGCTTAGACGGTGGCCTAGACCAGCCCCAGCATTTT. It translates to CASSLDGGLDQPQHF.

V and J are TRBV7-2 and TRBJ2-3, with TRBD2 matching 10 bases. Per germline, CDR1 SGHTA and CDR2 FQGNSA. V lost 1 base, J lost 5 bases, and 6 bases stayed unmatched. CDR3 length equals 16 residues. CDR3 coding DNA: TGTGCCAGCAGCTTAGTGTCTAGCGGGAGAGGAGATACGCAGTATTTT. It yields the protein CASSLVSSGRGDTQYF.

The CDR3 is CASTAGVGPSNEQFF. The CDR3 DNA is TGTGCCAGCACTGCGGGAGTCGGTCCTAGCAATGAGCAGTTCTTC. This rearrangement joins TRBV6-6 to TRBJ2-1; TRBD2 aligns across 7 bases. Germline V CDR1 and CDR2: MNHNY, SVGAGI (reference sequence). CDR3 size: 15 residues. V shed 7 bases and J 6 bases; nucleotides not matched to a gene: 12.

The table lists this clone with a few counts. The chain combines TRBV7-8 with TRBJ2-3, with a weak D call TRBD2 (6 bases). This CDR3 spans 17 amino acids. V was clipped by 2 bases and J by 1 base, with 16 bases between them. CDR1 SGHVS and CDR2 FQNEAQ come from the germline V gene. The CDR3 here is CASSLKLLSGGTDTQYF. The CDR3 DNA reads as TGTGCCAGCAGCTTAAAGCTCCTCTCGGGAGGCACAGATACGCAGTATTTT.

The gene calls are TRBV10-2 and TRBJ1-1, with D possibly matching TRBD1 (5 bases). The V end was cut by 7 bases, the J end by 4 bases, with 16 bases between. The CDR3 length is 14 residues. The germline V gene has CDR1 WSHSY and CDR2 SAAADI. The CDR3 DNA sequence: TGCGCCAGCAAGTTGGAGGGGAGAATCACTGAAGCTTTCTTT. As protein: CASKLEGRITEAFF.

Here the CDR3 DNA reads TGTGCCAGCTCACAAAACGCCGGGACAGAGTCTAACACTGAAGCTTTCTTT. It specifies CASSQNAGTESNTEAFF. The rearrangement joins TRBV18 to TRBJ1-1; 7 bases line up with TRBD1. With 4 bases clipped from V and 2 bases from J, the junction kept 13 bases outside the gene matches. The germline V gene has CDR1 KGHSH and CDR2 LQKENI. The CDR3 is 17 amino acids.

Worth noting for this clone: The sample contains more than one DNA sequence encoding this CDR3. The V and J genes are TRBV29-1 and TRBJ1-1; tentative D call: TRBD1 (5 bases). Trimming stripped 7 bases from V and 3 bases from J, with 9 bases between. Germline V gene data show CDR1 as SQVTM and CDR2 as ANQGSEA. The length of the CDR3 is 11 residues. CDR3 nucleotides: TGCAGCGCCCGGGGGTACACTGAAGCTTTCTTT. Protein product: CSARGYTEAFF.

The count of this clone is one. The chain couples TRBV5-4 to TRBJ2-1, with D maybe TRBD1 (5 bases). The V end lost 0 bases, the J end lost 0 bases, and 7 bases lay between the germline ends. The CDR3 is 15 residues long. The germline V gene encodes CDR1 SGHNT and CDR2 YYREEE (reference sequence). Here the CDR3 DNA reads TGTGCCAGCAGCTTGGGACAGAGCTCCTACAATGAGCAGTTCTTC. This sequence encodes CASSLGQSSYNEQFF.

The chain uses TRBV5-1 and TRBJ2-3, with D possibly TRBD2 on 6 matching bases. Germline V gene sequence: CDR1 SGHRS, CDR2 YFSETQ. CDR3 length: 16 residues. The germline V and J ends were trimmed by 2 bases and 0 bases, with 13 bases remaining between them. The CDR3 loop reads CASSLGPGLSTDTQYF. The CDR3 DNA is TGCGCCAGCAGCTTAGGGCCGGGACTCAGCACAGATACGCAGTATTTT.

V usage is TRBV7-8 and J usage is TRBJ2-5, with 7 positions matching TRBD1. Trimming took 5 bases from V and 7 from J; bases not matched to a gene: 16. The CDR3 sequence is 16 residues long. CDR1 is SGHVS, CDR2 FQNEAQ, per germline. The CDR3 sequence is CASSPPATGPKGTQYF. CDR3 nucleotides: TGTGCCAGCAGCCCCCCGGCGACAGGGCCAAAGGGGACCCAGTACTTC. Based on the CDR3 plus reference TRBV7-8 and TRBJ2-5, the full variable domain is GAGVSQSPRYKVAKRGQDVALRCDPISGHVSLFWYQQALGQGPEFLTYFQNEAQLDKSGLPSDRFFAERPEGSVSTLKIQRTQQEDSAVYLCASSPPATGPKGTQYFGPGTRLLVL.

The chain joins TRBV24-1 to TRBJ1-1, with a tentative D call TRBD1 (6 bases). Trimming took 8 bases from V and 3 from J, leaving 15 bases between them. The germline V gene encodes CDR1 KGHDR and CDR2 SFDVKD. The CDR3 runs 14 residues. CDR3 nucleotide sequence: TGTGCCACCATGGGGTCAGGGGTGGACACTGAAGCTTTCTTT. The encoded protein is CATMGSGVDTEAFF.

This rearrangement joins TRBV19 to TRBJ1-5, with D uncertain. The V end lost 3 bases, the J end lost 4 bases, and 7 bases lay between the germline ends. The CDR3 has 13 amino acids. CDR1 and CDR2 from the germline V gene are LNHDA and SQIVND (reference sequence). The CDR3 region has the DNA TGTGCCAGTAGTATCCAGGCAAATCAGCCCCAGCATTTT. Translating it yields CASSIQANQPQHF.

This chain links TRBV10-1 with TRBJ2-3, with 9 bases aligning to TRBD1. The germline V gene encodes CDR1 WNHNN and CDR2 SYGVQD (reference sequence). Losses at the gene ends were 3 bases for V and 1 base for J; bases not matched to a gene: 5. The CDR3 consists of 16 residues. The CDR3 reads CASSDSGQGRTDTQYF. DNA of the CDR3: TGCGCCAGCAGTGATTCGGGACAGGGCCGCACAGATACGCAGTATTTT.

The CDR3 spells CASSRGQGPSGANVLTF. DNA for the CDR3: TGTGCCAGCAGCAGGGGACAGGGCCCCTCTGGGGCCAACGTCCTGACTTTC. The chain couples TRBV5-4 to TRBJ2-6; TRBD1 aligns across 9 bases. The CDR3 has 17 amino acids. Germline V gene data show CDR1 as SGHNT and CDR2 as YYREEE (reference sequence). The V segment lost 4 bases and the J segment 0 bases; nucleotides outside the gene matches: 5.

The rearrangement links TRBV4-3 to TRBJ2-1; D may be TRBD2 (7 bases). The CDR3 is 15 residues long. The V gene's germline CDR1 is LGHNA and CDR2 YSLEER. V was trimmed by 5 bases and J by 3 bases, leaving 14 bases between them. The CDR3 nucleotides read TGCGCCAGCAGCTGGGGAGGGGGAGGCTACAATGAGCAGTTCTTC. Translating it yields CASSWGGGGYNEQFF.

The chain recombines TRBV25-1 with TRBJ2-7; unclear D gene. Germline CDR1 MGHDK, CDR2 SYGVNS. V lost 2 bases, J lost 2 bases, and 4 bases lay in between. This CDR3 region has 12 residues. CDR3 sequence: CASSEAPYEQYF. DNA of the CDR3: TGTGCCAGCAGTGAAGCGCCCTACGAGCAGTACTTC.

CDR3 nucleotide sequence: TGTGCCAGCTCACCGAGCGGAGGAAACACCGGGGAGCTGTTTTTT. It is translated as CASSPSGGNTGELFF. The rearrangement links TRBV18 to TRBJ2-2; weak D call: TRBD2 (5 bases). The germline CDR1 and CDR2 sequences are KGHSH and LQKENI. The CDR3 is 15 residues long. Trimming stripped 3 bases from V and 2 bases from J, with 10 bases between.

The sample holds one count of this clone. V and J are TRBV5-6 and TRBJ1-3, with D maybe TRBD1 (6 bases). This CDR3 spans 15 amino acids. The V end was cut by 0 bases, the J end by 7 bases, with 14 bases between. CDR1 and CDR2 (germline): SGHDT, YYEEEE. The DNA of the CDR3 is TGTGCCAGCAGCTTGGCAGGGGCTCTGGGCAACACCATATATTTT. As protein: CASSLAGALGNTIYF.

The sample holds one count of this clone. The J gene is TRBJ2-7, the V gene TRBV19; 7 nucleotides line up with TRBD1. Per germline, CDR1 LNHDA and CDR2 SQIVND (reference sequence). The CDR3 consists of 14 residues. V lost 5 bases, J lost 7 bases, and 11 bases stayed unmatched. The CDR3 bases are TGTGCCAGTAGTCCCGGACAGGCCCCGGAGGAGCAGTACTTC. Amino acid sequence: CASSPGQAPEEQYF. The full variable domain, in which reference TRBV19 and TRBJ2-7 provide the parts outside the CDR3, is DGGITQSPKYLFRKEGQNVTLSCEQNLNHDAMYWYRQDPGQGLRLIYYSQIVNDFQKGDIAEGYSVSREKKESFPLTVTSAQKNPTAFYLCASSPGQAPEEQYFGPGTRLTVT.

The chain is built from TRBV18 and TRBJ2-2, with 7 bases matching TRBD2. Trimming took 1 base from V and 4 from J; bases not matched to a gene: 3. The CDR3 length is 15 residues. CDR1 is KGHSH and CDR2 is LQKENI in the germline V gene. DNA for the CDR3: TGTGCCAGCTCACCACGGGACTATCCCACCGGGGAGCTGTTTTTT. Translating gives CASSPRDYPTGELFF.

This rearrangement joins TRBV6-8 to TRBJ2-4; D gene unclear. Germline V gives CDR1 MNHGY, CDR2 SAAAGT. The V gene lost 7 bases and the J gene lost 8 bases, with 21 bases spanning the gap. The CDR3 contains 15 residues. CDR3 sequence reads: CASMERRLSNDIQYF. DNA for the CDR3: TGTGCCAGCATGGAAAGGCGACTCAGTAACGACATTCAGTACTTC.

This rearrangement joins TRBV7-8 to TRBJ1-1; D is perhaps TRBD1 (5 bases). Per germline, CDR1 SGHVS and CDR2 FQNEAQ. Trimming removed 5 bases from V and 4 bases from J, with 11 bases in between. The CDR3 runs to 13 residues. The CDR3: CASSQPQGTEAFF. Written as DNA, the CDR3 is TGTGCCAGCAGCCAACCTCAGGGCACTGAAGCTTTCTTT.